Following are 20 T cell receptor beta chains from one sample sequenced in a study of blood T cells in healthy people across ages. A sample-barcoded 5' primer and a J-beta primer mix were used in a second PCR of roughly 7 to 12 cycles. Each CDR3 protein gets one entry after TCRdb re-called the 5' RACE reads with MiXCR. The sample lists around 870,000 distinct CDR3 sequences, about 28% seen once, with 15% to 20% in the top ten. Material for sequencing was blood. All receptors derive from a woman older than 75 in good health.

This clonotype was seen a handful of times. The J gene is TRBJ2-3, the V gene TRBV27; D may be TRBD2 (6 bases). Per germline, CDR1 MNHEY and CDR2 SMNVEV (reference sequence). This CDR3 region has 16 residues. V lost 5 bases to trimming and J lost 3 bases, with 18 bases between them. The CDR3 sequence: CASSPLAGQKTDTQYF. Here the CDR3 DNA reads TGTGCCAGCAGTCCGTTGGCGGGGCAAAAAACAGATACGCAGTATTTT.

The chain couples TRBV7-6 to TRBJ1-1, with D possibly matching TRBD1 (6 bases). The CDR3 has 15 residues. V lost 9 bases and J lost 6, with 23 bases in between. Germline V CDR1 and CDR2: SGHVS, FNYEAQ. CDR3 bases: TGTGCCAGTAGCCGAGGGGCGGGGGCACCGCCTGAAGCTTTCTTT. Translating it yields CASSRGAGAPPEAFF.

This clonotype appeared many times. The chain has TRBV6-5 and TRBJ2-7; D might be TRBD2 (5 bases). The CDR3 consists of 13 residues. V lost 2 bases and J 6 bases, leaving 11 bases between the germline ends. CDR1 and CDR2 (germline): MNHEY, SVGAGI. The CDR3 coding sequence is TGTGCCAGCAGTTACGATAGGGAGTCCGAGCAGTACTTC. Its translation: CASSYDRESEQYF.

This clonotype was found a few times. The rearrangement links TRBV5-8 to TRBJ1-1; 7 bases map to TRBD1. The V segment lost 0 bases and the J segment 5 bases; nucleotides outside the gene matches: 10. CDR1 SGHTS and CDR2 YDEGEE come from the germline V gene. This CDR3 comprises 16 residues. This CDR3 is CASSLGDRARKTEAFF. The CDR3 DNA reads TGTGCCAGCAGCTTGGGCGACAGGGCTAGGAAGACTGAAGCTTTCTTT.

Many counts were recorded for this clonotype. The chain uses TRBV7-9 and TRBJ1-5; no clear D gene. The V gene lost 1 base and the J gene lost 3 bases, with 7 bases spanning the gap. Looked up from germline, CDR1 is SEHNR and CDR2 is FQNEAQ (reference sequence). This CDR3 is built from 14 residues. The CDR3 here is CASSLEQNNQPQHF. The DNA of the CDR3 is TGTGCCAGCAGCTTAGAACAGAACAATCAGCCCCAGCATTTT.

This clonotype was observed at least ten times. The chain employs TRBV7-2 and TRBJ2-1; 11 nucleotides agree with TRBD2. CDR1 SGHTA and CDR2 FQGNSA come from the germline V gene. J was trimmed by 1 base and V by 0 bases; bases with no gene match: 2. The length of the CDR3 is 17 residues. The CDR3 region has the DNA TGTGCCAGCAGCTTAGCGGGACTAGCGGCTTCCTACAATGAGCAGTTCTTC. This encodes CASSLAGLAASYNEQFF.

This clonotype has ten or more counts. The chain carries TRBV12-3 or TRBV12-4 and TRBJ1-1; D perhaps matches TRBD1 (6 bases). Trimming removed 1 base at V and 6 bases at J, with 12 bases between. The CDR3 has 14 residues. The CDR3 bases are TGTGCCAGCAGTTTAGGCACAGGGTGGGCTGAAGCTTTCTTT. Translation: CASSLGTGWAEAFF.

This clonotype was seen at least ten times. The chain couples TRBV24-1 to TRBJ1-6, with unresolved D. Germline V gives CDR1 KGHDR, CDR2 SFDVKD. Trimming left V 0 bases short and J 2 bases short, with 7 bases between. This CDR3 spans 16 amino acids. CDR3 sequence: CATSDLTETYNSPLHF. Written as DNA, the CDR3 is TGTGCCACCAGTGATTTGACAGAAACCTATAATTCACCCCTCCACTTT.

This clonotype occurred many times. The V call is TRBV4-3, the J call TRBJ2-3; 11 nucleotides line up with TRBD1. The CDR3 length is 16 residues. Trimming cost V 4 bases and J 4 bases; bases outside gene matches: 7. Germline V gives CDR1 LGHNA, CDR2 YSLEER. CDR3 DNA: TGCGCCAGCAGCCTCGAAAGGACAGGGGGCGCAGATACGCAGTATTTT. Its translation is CASSLERTGGADTQYF.

This clonotype was seen a few times. The chain combines TRBV15 with TRBJ1-4; D ambiguous. The length of the CDR3 is 16 residues. Germline V lookup: CDR1 LNHNV, CDR2 YYDKDF (reference sequence). V lost 1 base to trimming and J lost 2 bases, with 11 bases between them. The CDR3 is CATSRAGSTTNEKLFF. The DNA of the CDR3 is TGTGCCACCAGCAGAGCCGGGTCCACGACTAATGAAAAACTGTTTTTT.

This clonotype was seen only once. CDR3: CASSLEGLLGIGPYEQYF. CDR3 DNA: TGTGCCAGCAGCCTGGAAGGACTCCTCGGGATTGGACCTTACGAGCAGTACTTC. The chain recombines TRBV3-1 with TRBJ2-7; possibly TRBD2 for D (5 bases). Germline values: CDR1 LGHDT, CDR2 YNNKEL (reference sequence). V lost 4 bases and J 4 bases, leaving 26 bases between the germline ends. The CDR3 is 18 amino acids.

The J gene is TRBJ1-2, the V gene TRBV2; no clear D. This CDR3 region has 13 residues. Germline V CDR1 and CDR2: SNHLY, FYNNEI. V was pared by 3 bases and J by 5 bases, with 10 bases between. Here the CDR3 reads CASSDPFGYGYTF. CDR3 DNA: TGTGCCAGCAGTGACCCGTTCGGATATGGCTACACCTTC.

The chain couples TRBV19 to TRBJ2-3; no firm D call. Trimming removed 3 bases at V and 4 bases at J, with 8 bases between. The germline V gene encodes CDR1 LNHDA and CDR2 SQIVND (reference sequence). The CDR3 is 13 residues long. The CDR3 reads CASSIVGSDTQYF. The DNA for the CDR3 is TGTGCCAGTAGTATCGTTGGCTCAGATACGCAGTATTTT. Full variable domain (remainder filled in from reference TRBV19 and TRBJ2-3): DGGITQSPKYLFRKEGQNVTLSCEQNLNHDAMYWYRQDPGQGLRLIYYSQIVNDFQKGDIAEGYSVSREKKESFPLTVTSAQKNPTAFYLCASSIVGSDTQYFGPGTRLTVL.

The J gene is TRBJ1-5, the V gene TRBV30; unclear D gene. The CDR3 loop spans 13 amino acids. The V and J ends lost 2 bases and 7 bases respectively, with 12 bases between them. Germline lookup yields CDR1 GTSNPN and CDR2 SVGIG (reference sequence). Here the CDR3 reads CAWSLRMRQPQHF. As DNA, the CDR3 is TGTGCCTGGAGTCTTCGGATGCGGCAGCCCCAGCATTTT.

This clonotype has a count of ten or more. The rearrangement uses TRBV10-3 and TRBJ1-1; D gene uncertain. Trimming stripped 0 bases from V and 0 bases from J, with 8 bases between. The CDR3 contains 15 residues. The germline V gene has CDR1 ENHRY and CDR2 SYGVKD. CDR3 coding DNA: TGTGCCATCAGTGAGTCCGAGGACTTGAACACTGAAGCTTTCTTT. Translated: CAISESEDLNTEAFF.

This chain connects TRBV7-2 to TRBJ2-5, with TRBD2 matching over 8 bases. The DNA end lines up better with TRBJ2-7; the J call may be wrong. Per germline, CDR1 SGHTA and CDR2 FQGNSA. This CDR3 region has 16 residues. DNA for the CDR3: TGTGCCAGCAGCTTAGGTGCGGTAGCGGGAACTAACGAGCAGTACTTC. Protein sequence: CASSLGAVAGTNEQYF.

Only a few counts were recorded for this clonotype. The genes are TRBV6-2 or TRBV6-3 and TRBJ1-5, with TRBD1 as a possible D gene (5 bases). V lost 1 base and J 10 bases, leaving 14 bases between the germline ends. Germline CDR1 reads MNHEY; CDR2 reads SVGEGT. This CDR3 is 14 amino acids long. The DNA for the CDR3 is TGTGCCAGCAGTTACTACGGGGCTCGAGCTCCCCAGCATTTT. Translation: CASSYYGARAPQHF.

This clonotype was seen only a few times. The chain has TRBV7-2 and TRBJ2-1; D is unclear. Germline CDR1 SGHTA, CDR2 FQGNSA. V lost 1 base, J lost 7 bases, and 5 bases lay in between. The CDR3 loop spans 12 amino acids. DNA of the CDR3: TGTGCCAGCAGCTTAGGCTGGAATGAGCAGTTCTTC. Translating it yields CASSLGWNEQFF.

This clonotype was picked up many times. V and J are TRBV7-9 and TRBJ1-2; D call uncertain. The CDR3 runs 11 residues. Germline V gene sequence: CDR1 SEHNR, CDR2 FQNEAQ (reference sequence). Trimming shortened V by 5 bases and J by 8 bases, and 9 bases separated the two germline ends. The CDR3 sequence: CASSRTKGYTF. In DNA, the CDR3 is TGTGCCAGCAGCCGTACGAAGGGCTACACCTTC.

This clonotype has just a few counts. The chain joins TRBV20-1 to TRBJ1-1; 7 bases are shared with TRBD1. After removal of 6 bases from V and 8 bases from J, the junction contained 9 bases not matched to a gene. The V gene's germline CDR1 is DFQATT and CDR2 SNEGSKA (reference sequence). This CDR3 is built from 12 residues. DNA for the CDR3: TGCAGTGCCGAGGGGGACAGTTCAGAAGCTTTCTTT. The encoded protein is CSAEGDSSEAFF.